These 22 T cell receptor beta chains were all obtained from the same sample, sequenced in a study of blood T cell repertoires in COVID-19. TCRdb's copy holds only in-frame clones and misses some; the assay was immunoSEQ multiplex PCR. There are about 130,000 clones in the sample; 84% occur only once, and about 1.5% lies in the top ten. Sample: peripheral blood. These receptors were taken from a man between 60 and 75 years old with acute or convalescent COVID-19.

The chain carries TRBV5-1 and TRBJ1-3; tentatively, D is TRBD1 (5 bases). This CDR3 is built from 15 residues. Germline assignment: CDR1 SGHRS and CDR2 YFSETQ. V lost 5 bases to trimming and J lost 1 base, with 13 bases between them. The CDR3 DNA is TGCGCCAGCAGTCCTGGGGGGTTATCTGGAAACACCATATATTTT. As protein: CASSPGGLSGNTIYF.

This chain links TRBV14 with TRBJ2-1, with 11 bases fitting TRBD2. This CDR3 comprises 17 residues. Germline trimming cut 4 bases from V and 5 bases from J; bases unmatched to any gene: 10. Germline CDR1 SGHDN, CDR2 FVKESK. The chain's CDR3 is CASSLGSSGRPDNEQFF. The CDR3 nucleotides are TGTGCCAGCAGCCTGGGGTCTAGCGGGAGGCCAGACAATGAGCAGTTCTTC.

The chain joins TRBV5-4 to TRBJ1-2; 7 bases line up with TRBD1. The CDR3 runs to 15 residues. V lost 3 bases to trimming and J lost 5 bases; unmatched junction nucleotides: 10. CDR1 SGHNT and CDR2 YYREEE come from the germline V gene (reference sequence). In DNA form, the CDR3 reads TGTGCCAGCAGCTCGGCGGGACAGCCATTTTATGGCTACACCTTC. Amino acids: CASSSAGQPFYGYTF. The whole variable domain, filled in from reference TRBV5-4 and TRBJ1-2, reads ETGVTQSPTHLIKTRGQQVTLRCSSQSGHNTVSWYQQALGQGPQFIFQYYREEENGRGNFPPRFSGLQFPNYSSELNVNALELDDSALYLCASSSAGQPFYGYTFGSGTRLTVV.

J is TRBJ2-3 and V is TRBV2; TRBD1 matches at 10 bases. The CDR3 runs to 15 residues. Looked up from germline, CDR1 is SNHLY and CDR2 is FYNNEI. The CDR3 reads CAGAVGTGGTDTQYF. CDR3 nucleotide sequence: TGTGCTGGAGCAGTGGGGACAGGGGGCACAGATACGCAGTATTTT. The complete variable domain, with remaining parts taken from reference TRBV2 and TRBJ2-3, reads EPEVTQTPSHQVTQMGQEVILRCVPISNHLYFYWYRQILGQKVEFLVSFYNNEISEKSEIFDDQFSVERPDGSNFTLKIRSTKLEDSAMYFCAGAVGTGGTDTQYFGPGTRLTVL.

The CDR3 protein is CASSPSSGGYQETQYF. The CDR3 DNA is TGCGCCAGCAGCCCCTCGAGCGGGGGGTACCAAGAGACCCAGTACTTC. V gene TRBV5-1 combines with J gene TRBJ2-5; 9 bases are a match to TRBD2. V lost 4 bases to trimming and J lost 0 bases; unmatched junction nucleotides: 7. There are 16 residues in the CDR3. Germline V gene data show CDR1 as SGHRS and CDR2 as YFSETQ.

The chain is built from TRBV4-1 and TRBJ2-2; TRBD1 is a possible D gene (6 bases). The CDR3 runs to 15 residues. CDR1 is MGHRA and CDR2 is YSYEKL in the germline V gene. Trimming took 1 base from V and 5 from J, leaving 11 bases between them. This chain's CDR3 is CASSQAQGLTGELFF. CDR3 DNA: TGCGCCAGCAGCCAAGCCCAGGGGTTAACCGGGGAGCTGTTTTTT.

The chain links TRBV6-6 to TRBJ2-7; tentative D call: TRBD2 (6 bases). This CDR3 spans 14 amino acids. Trimming took off 8 bases at V and 2 bases at J, with 16 bases between the two ends. The germline V gene has CDR1 MNHNY and CDR2 SVGAGI (reference sequence). CDR3 sequence (DNA): TGTGCCAGCTTGAATACGGAGCGGGCCTACGAGCAGTACTTC. Its protein product is CASLNTERAYEQYF.

The CDR3: CASSVAGGYTGELFF. Written as DNA, the CDR3 is TGCGCCAGCAGCGTAGCGGGGGGGTACACCGGGGAGCTGTTTTTT. The J gene is TRBJ2-2, the V gene TRBV4-1, with 11 bases that match TRBD2. Germline V gene sequence: CDR1 MGHRA, CDR2 YSYEKL. Trimming at V came to 5 bases and at J to 3 bases, leaving 2 bases not matched to a gene. The CDR3 runs to 15 residues.

This chain links TRBV10-1 with TRBJ2-1, with 12 bases matching TRBD2. In germline, CDR1 is WNHNN, CDR2 SYGVQD (reference sequence). The CDR3 spans 17 residues. With V trimmed by 5 bases and J by 1 base, 6 bases remained unmatched. CDR3 sequence reads: CASSPGLAGASYNEQFF. CDR3 bases: TGCGCCAGCAGTCCGGGACTAGCGGGCGCTTCCTACAATGAGCAGTTCTTC.

The V and J genes are TRBV19 and TRBJ1-4; 7 nucleotides align to TRBD1. After removal of 3 bases from V and 2 bases from J, the junction contained 15 bases not matched to a gene. The CDR3 has 19 amino acids. Germline V gene sequence: CDR1 LNHDA, CDR2 SQIVND (reference sequence). In DNA, the CDR3 is TGTGCCAGTAGTATCCCCCGACAGGGTATGAGGGGGACTAATGAAAAACTGTTTTTT. It specifies CASSIPRQGMRGTNEKLFF. Together with reference TRBV19 and TRBJ1-4, the CDR3 gives the full variable domain: DGGITQSPKYLFRKEGQNVTLSCEQNLNHDAMYWYRQDPGQGLRLIYYSQIVNDFQKGDIAEGYSVSREKKESFPLTVTSAQKNPTAFYLCASSIPRQGMRGTNEKLFFGSGTQLSVL.

This clone has a single count. The chain uses TRBV7-9 and TRBJ2-7, with 8 bases identical to TRBD2. Germline lookup yields CDR1 SEHNR and CDR2 FQNEAQ (reference sequence). V gave up 3 bases and J gave up 3 bases; unmatched junction bases: 7. CDR3 length equals 15 residues. For the CDR3, the DNA is TGTGCCAGCAGCTTTGTAGAGACTAGCGTCTACGAGCAGTACTTC. This gives the protein CASSFVETSVYEQYF.

The gene calls are TRBV27 and TRBJ2-7, with D possibly TRBD1 on 6 matching bases. The CDR3 extends over 15 amino acids. Germline V gives CDR1 MNHEY, CDR2 SMNVEV (reference sequence). V was cut by 0 bases and J by 3 bases, with 12 bases left in between. CDR3 sequence: CASSLSRGKGYEQYF. Here the CDR3 DNA reads TGTGCCAGCAGTTTATCCAGGGGTAAGGGCTACGAGCAGTACTTC.

The chain employs TRBV10-1 and TRBJ2-7; D is perhaps TRBD2 (6 bases). The CDR3 consists of 14 residues. From germline, CDR1 is WNHNN and CDR2 SYGVQD (reference sequence). Trimming removed 5 bases from V and 3 bases from J, with 14 bases in between. CDR3 loop: CASSSSGPNYEQYF. DNA of the CDR3: TGCGCCAGCAGTTCCAGCGGGCCTAACTACGAGCAGTACTTC.

The rearrangement uses TRBV1 and TRBJ2-3; TRBD2, the table's D call, was not compared with the DNA. TRBV1 is a pseudogene locus. The CDR3 totals 17 residues. The CDR3 here is CTSSQGGLAGRKSTQYF. CDR3 nucleotide sequence: TGCACCAGCAGCCAAGGGGGGCTAGCGGGAAGGAAATCCACGCAGTATTTT.

The chain links TRBV21-1 to TRBJ1-2; TRBD1, the table's D call, lacks a check against the DNA. TRBV21-1 is assigned pseudogene status. The CDR3 runs to 13 residues. The CDR3 loop reads CASSLDRGRGYTF. CDR3 nucleotides: TGTGCCAGCAGCCTCGACAGGGGGAGAGGCTACACCTTC.

The rearrangement uses TRBV5-6 and TRBJ2-7; D perhaps matches TRBD1 (6 bases). CDR1 and CDR2 from the germline V gene are SGHDT and YYEEEE. Deletions cut 4 bases from V and 4 bases from J, with 18 bases between. The CDR3 is 15 residues long. In DNA, the CDR3 is TGTGCCAGCAGCCGCGGGTCTCAGGGGCCTTACGAGCAGTACTTC. The encoded protein is CASSRGSQGPYEQYF.

This clone was observed once. The rearrangement joins TRBV4-2 to TRBJ2-7; 8 bases align to TRBD2. The ends lost 1 base at V and 0 bases at J; junction bases unmatched: 8. The V gene's germline CDR1 is LGHNA and CDR2 YNFKEQ. The CDR3 covers 17 residues. CDR3 sequence reads: CASSQGHSGESSYEQYF. The DNA of the CDR3 is TGTGCCAGCAGCCAAGGTCATAGCGGGGAGAGCTCCTACGAGCAGTACTTC.

The chain has TRBV9 and TRBJ2-5; 7 positions match TRBD2. The germline CDR1 and CDR2 sequences are SGDLS and YYNGEE. The trim removed 0 bases at V and 5 bases at J, leaving 4 bases unmatched. The length of the CDR3 is 14 residues. The CDR3 loop reads CASSVGHGGETQYF. The CDR3 DNA follows: TGTGCCAGCAGCGTAGGACACGGGGGGGAGACCCAGTACTTC.

The chain has TRBV10-3 and TRBJ1-4; 8 bases fit TRBD1. J gave up 1 base and V 6 bases, and 1 base lay outside the gene matches. Germline-derived CDR1 and CDR2 are ENHRY and SYGVKD. The CDR3 consists of 14 residues. CDR3 coding DNA: TGTGCCATCAGAGACAGGGGAACTAATGAAAAACTGTTTTTT. It is translated as CAIRDRGTNEKLFF.

V usage is TRBV19 and J usage is TRBJ1-6, with 9 positions matching TRBD1. V was pared by 11 bases and J by 7 bases, with 9 bases of the junction left unmatched. Germline assignment: CDR1 LNHDA and CDR2 SQIVND (reference sequence). The CDR3 has 14 amino acids. The CDR3 DNA sequence: TGTGCCGCACAGAACAGGGGGCAAAATTCACCCCTCCACTTT. Protein sequence: CAAQNRGQNSPLHF.

The V gene is TRBV5-8, the J gene TRBJ2-5; TRBD1 matches at 7 bases. CDR1 is SGHTS, CDR2 YDEGEE, per germline. The CDR3 totals 14 residues. Germline trimming cut 0 bases from V and 3 bases from J; bases unmatched to any gene: 2. DNA of the CDR3: TGTGCCAGCAGCTTGGGACAGGGAAAAGAGACCCAGTACTTC. Its translation: CASSLGQGKETQYF.

The chain recombines TRBV6-4 with TRBJ2-2, with a weak D call TRBD1 (5 bases). V lost 8 bases and J lost 6, with 19 bases in between. Germline CDR1 and CDR2: MRHNA and SNTAGT. The CDR3 has 15 amino acids. The CDR3 loop is CASRKEQGAAGELFF. CDR3 nucleotide sequence: TGTGCCAGCCGAAAAGAGCAGGGTGCTGCCGGGGAGCTGTTTTTT.